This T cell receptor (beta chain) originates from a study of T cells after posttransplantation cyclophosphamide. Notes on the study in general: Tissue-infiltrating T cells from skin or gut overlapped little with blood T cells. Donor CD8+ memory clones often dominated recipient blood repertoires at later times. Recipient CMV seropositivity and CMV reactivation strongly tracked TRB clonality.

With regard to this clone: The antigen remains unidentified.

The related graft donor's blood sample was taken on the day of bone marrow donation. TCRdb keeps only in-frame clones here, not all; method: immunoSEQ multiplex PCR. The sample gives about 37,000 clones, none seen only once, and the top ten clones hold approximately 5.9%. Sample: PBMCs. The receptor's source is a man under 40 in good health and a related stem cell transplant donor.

CDR3 in DNA: TGTGCCAGTAGTATCACTGAAAAGCCTCCCGGGGAGCTGTTTTTT. Translating gives CASSITEKPPGELFF. J is TRBJ2-2 and V is TRBV19; D ambiguous. Per the germline V gene, CDR1 is LNHDA and CDR2 is SQIVND (reference sequence). There are 15 residues in the CDR3. V was clipped by 3 bases and J by 6 bases, with 14 bases between them.